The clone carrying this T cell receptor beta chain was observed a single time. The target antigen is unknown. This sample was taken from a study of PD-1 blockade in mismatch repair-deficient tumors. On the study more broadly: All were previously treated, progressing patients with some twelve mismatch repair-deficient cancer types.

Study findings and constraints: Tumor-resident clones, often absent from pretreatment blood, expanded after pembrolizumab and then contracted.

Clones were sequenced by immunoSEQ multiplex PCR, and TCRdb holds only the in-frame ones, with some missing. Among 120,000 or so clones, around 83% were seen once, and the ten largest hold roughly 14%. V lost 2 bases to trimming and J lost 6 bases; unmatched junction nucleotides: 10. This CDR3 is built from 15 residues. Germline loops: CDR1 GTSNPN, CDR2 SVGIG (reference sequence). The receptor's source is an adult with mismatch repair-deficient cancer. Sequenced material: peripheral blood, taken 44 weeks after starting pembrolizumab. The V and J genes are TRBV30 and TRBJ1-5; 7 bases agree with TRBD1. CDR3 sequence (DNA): TGTGCCTGGAGTAACCCGGGGACAGTAGCTCAGCCCCAGCATTTT. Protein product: CAWSNPGTVAQPQHF.